The 25 T cell receptor beta chains reported below all come from one sample, sequenced in a study of T cell repertoires in cytomegalovirus infection. MiXCR, applied by TCRdb to the reads, yields one record per CDR3 protein. The table includes under 450,000 distinct CDR3 sequences, about 34% detected once. These receptors have no known antigen. The sample here was cultured PBMCs, taken from culture after CMV antigen stimulation. These receptors originate from a human donor in good health (CMV status not recorded). Some clones in this sample may be carry-over from other donors' samples.

This rearrangement joins TRBV9 to TRBJ2-1; 11 positions match TRBD2. J gave up 5 bases and V 0 bases, and 4 bases lay outside the gene matches. The length of the CDR3 is 16 residues. Germline CDR1 reads SGDLS; CDR2 reads YYNGEE. The CDR3 reads CASSVALLAGDNEQFF. As DNA, the CDR3 is TGTGCCAGCAGCGTAGCTTTACTAGCGGGAGACAATGAGCAGTTCTTC.

The CDR3 region has the DNA TGTGCCAGCAGCGGTGGGGGGGTCGGAGATACGCAGTATTTT. Translation: CASSGGGVGDTQYF. This chain joins TRBV9 and TRBJ2-3, with TRBD2 matching 7 bases. The CDR3 is made up of 14 amino acids. The germline V gene has CDR1 SGDLS and CDR2 YYNGEE. Trimming took 3 bases from V and 5 from J; bases not matched to a gene: 6.

This clonotype was detected a few times. The chain joins TRBV7-2 to TRBJ1-3; 10 nucleotides match TRBD1. The germline V gene has CDR1 SGHTA and CDR2 FQGNSA. This CDR3 is 17 amino acids long. After removal of 5 bases from V and 3 bases from J, the junction contained 10 bases not matched to a gene. DNA for the CDR3: TGTGCCAGCAGCCCCCAAGACAGGGGGCGCTTTGGAAACACCATATATTTT. Amino acids: CASSPQDRGRFGNTIYF.

This clonotype was picked up a small number of times. The rearrangement uses TRBV2 and TRBJ2-2, with 7 bases fitting TRBD2. CDR1 and CDR2 from the germline V gene are SNHLY and FYNNEI. The CDR3 is made up of 15 amino acids. The J segment lost 1 base and the V segment lost 4 bases, leaving 3 bases of the junction unmatched. CDR3 coding DNA: TGTGCCAGCAGTGCAGCGGGGAGGAACACCGGGGAGCTGTTTTTT. Amino acids: CASSAAGRNTGELFF.

The chain combines TRBV30 with TRBJ2-1, with TRBD2 identical over 10 bases. V was pared by 2 bases and J by 8 bases, with 12 bases of the junction left unmatched. Germline values: CDR1 GTSNPN, CDR2 SVGIG (reference sequence). The CDR3 consists of 16 residues. The CDR3 nucleotides read TGTGCCTGGAGTAGTATTCAGCGGGAGGGCGACCATGAGCAGTTCTTC. As protein: CAWSSIQREGDHEQFF.

On this clonotype itself: A read error may explain this, as a much larger clone is one base away. The chain has TRBV7-8 and TRBJ1-3; a possible D gene is TRBD1 (5 bases). Germline lookup yields CDR1 SGHVS and CDR2 FQNEAQ. This CDR3 has 16 residues. The CDR3 sequence: CASSLGQFISGTTIYF. The DNA of the CDR3 is TGTGCCAGCAGCTTAGGACAGTTTATCTCTGGAACCACCATATATTTT.

This clonotype was seen more than once but under ten times. The chain combines TRBV7-2 with TRBJ2-2; possible D gene TRBD1, 8 bases. This CDR3 has 16 amino acids. V lost 2 bases to trimming and J lost 1 base, with 11 bases between them. Looked up from germline, CDR1 is SGHTA and CDR2 is FQGNSA. CDR3 sequence reads: CASSLSGTGNTGELFF. The CDR3 bases are TGTGCCAGCAGCTTAAGCGGGACAGGGAACACCGGGGAGCTGTTTTTT.

The rearrangement uses TRBV4-1 and TRBJ2-3; 9 bases align to TRBD2. V dropped 0 bases and J dropped 5; count of bases not matched to a gene: 6. This CDR3 comprises 16 residues. From germline, CDR1 is MGHRA and CDR2 YSYEKL. The CDR3, as DNA: TGCGCCAGCAGCCAAGATGGGCTAGCGGGGAGAGATACGCAGTATTTT. It codes for CASSQDGLAGRDTQYF.

The chain uses TRBV12-3 or TRBV12-4 and TRBJ1-3; no clear D. The CDR3 has 13 amino acids. Trimming took 5 bases from V and 3 from J, leaving 8 bases between them. CDR3 region: CASSTSVGNTIYF. In nucleotides, the CDR3 is TGTGCCAGCAGTACCTCCGTTGGAAACACCATATATTTT.

CDR3 in DNA: TGCGCCAGCAGCTTGGGCGGGACTAGAGAAGAGACCCAGTACTTC. This translates into CASSLGGTREETQYF. The V gene is TRBV5-1, the J gene TRBJ2-5; TRBD2 matches 8 bases. The germline V gene encodes CDR1 SGHRS and CDR2 YFSETQ. CDR3 length equals 15 residues. V shed 0 bases and J 3 bases; nucleotides not matched to a gene: 4. The whole variable domain, remainder taken from reference TRBV5-1 and TRBJ2-5, is KAGVTQTPRYLIKTRGQQVTLSCSPISGHRSVSWYQQTPGQGLQFLFEYFSETQRNKGNFPGRFSGRQFSNSRSEMNVSTLELGDSALYLCASSLGGTREETQYFGPGTRLLVL.

The chain couples TRBV18 to TRBJ2-4; D call uncertain. The CDR3 is made up of 18 amino acids. Germline CDR1 is KGHSH and CDR2 is LQKENI. V was cut by 5 bases and J by 1 base, with 21 bases left in between. CDR3: CASSTNPLERTAKNIQYF. CDR3 sequence (DNA): TGTGCCAGCTCAACGAATCCTTTAGAGAGGACGGCCAAAAACATTCAGTACTTC. Full variable domain (rest looked up from reference TRBV18 and TRBJ2-4): NAGVMQNPRHLVRRRGQEARLRCSPMKGHSHVYWYRQLPEEGLKFMVYLQKENIIDESGMPKERFSAEFPKEGPSILRIQQVVRGDSAAYFCASSTNPLERTAKNIQYFGAGTRLSVL.

The genes are TRBV6-2 or TRBV6-3 and TRBJ2-1; 13 bases line up with TRBD2. CDR1 and CDR2 (germline): MNHEY, SVGEGT. This CDR3 contains 16 residues. V was pared by 5 bases and J by 7 bases, with 8 bases of the junction left unmatched. CDR3 DNA sequence: TGTGCCAGCAGTCACACACTAGCGGGAGGGCGTAATGAGCAGTTCTTC. Protein product: CASSHTLAGGRNEQFF.

The rearrangement links TRBV12-3 or TRBV12-4 to TRBJ2-5; 9 nucleotides match TRBD2. The ends lost 6 bases at V and 5 bases at J; junction bases unmatched: 10. The CDR3 is made up of 15 amino acids. The CDR3 region is CASSHVSGSYETQYF. The CDR3 DNA sequence: TGTGCCAGCAGCCACGTTAGCGGGAGTTATGAGACCCAGTACTTC.

This clonotype was recorded many times. The chain employs TRBV7-9 and TRBJ2-1; TRBD2 is a possible D gene (7 bases). The CDR3 has 17 amino acids. Germline V gene sequence: CDR1 SEHNR, CDR2 FQNEAQ (reference sequence). Trimming took off 0 bases at V and 5 bases at J, with 17 bases between the two ends. The CDR3 DNA sequence: TGTGCCAGCAGCTTAGCCTCCTGGGGGGGCCCTAACAATGAGCAGTTCTTC. It encodes CASSLASWGGPNNEQFF.

This clonotype was recorded many times. J is TRBJ1-2 and V is TRBV7-8; a weak D match, TRBD1 (5 bases). This CDR3 has 13 amino acids. The ends were cut back, 5 bases at V and 1 base at J, with 8 bases in the middle. Germline values: CDR1 SGHVS, CDR2 FQNEAQ. As DNA, the CDR3 is TGTGCCAGCAGCCTAGGGGATAACTATGGCTACACCTTC. Its protein is CASSLGDNYGYTF.

The chain employs TRBV19 and TRBJ2-5, with TRBD2 identical over 12 bases. This CDR3 is 19 amino acids long. CDR1 is LNHDA, CDR2 SQIVND, per germline (reference sequence). The J segment lost 1 base and the V segment lost 1 base, leaving 10 bases of the junction unmatched. CDR3 protein: CASSIGLAGGPVFQETQYF. The CDR3 DNA reads as TGTGCCAGTAGTATAGGGCTAGCGGGAGGGCCGGTGTTCCAAGAGACCCAGTACTTC. The whole variable domain, remainder taken from reference TRBV19 and TRBJ2-5, is DGGITQSPKYLFRKEGQNVTLSCEQNLNHDAMYWYRQDPGQGLRLIYYSQIVNDFQKGDIAEGYSVSREKKESFPLTVTSAQKNPTAFYLCASSIGLAGGPVFQETQYFGPGTRLLVL.

The rearrangement joins TRBV2 to TRBJ2-2; 12 nucleotides match TRBD2. CDR1 is SNHLY, CDR2 FYNNEI, per germline. The trim removed 6 bases at V and 5 bases at J, leaving 7 bases unmatched. The CDR3 is 16 residues long. For the CDR3, the DNA is TGTGCCAGCAGGGAGACTAGCGGGAGATTAACCGGGGAGCTGTTTTTT. Amino acids: CASRETSGRLTGELFF.

The V and J genes are TRBV7-2 and TRBJ2-2, with 7 positions matching TRBD1. Germline V CDR1 and CDR2: SGHTA, FQGNSA. The CDR3 contains 13 residues. Germline trimming cut 5 bases from V and 6 bases from J; bases unmatched to any gene: 3. The CDR3 DNA reads TGTGCCAGCAGCCCGACAGGGCCCGGGGAGCTGTTTTTT. Amino acid sequence: CASSPTGPGELFF. Using reference TRBV7-2 and TRBJ2-2 for the parts outside the CDR3, the full variable domain is GAGVSQSPSNKVTEKGKDVELRCDPISGHTALYWYRQSLGQGLEFLIYFQGNSAPDKSGLPSDRFSAERTGGSVSTLTIQRTQQEDSAVYLCASSPTGPGELFFGEGSRLTVL.

There are many counts of this clonotype. The chain links TRBV7-2 to TRBJ2-7; 13 nucleotides agree with TRBD2. The CDR3 is made up of 21 amino acids. Trimming removed 2 bases from V and 5 bases from J; junction bases left unmatched: 21. Looked up from germline, CDR1 is SGHTA and CDR2 is FQGNSA. CDR3: CASSLSVPGLIGLAGANEQYF. For the CDR3, the DNA is TGTGCCAGCAGCTTATCGGTTCCAGGACTGATTGGACTAGCGGGAGCCAACGAGCAGTACTTC. The full variable domain, with the rest looked up from reference TRBV7-2 and TRBJ2-7, is GAGVSQSPSNKVTEKGKDVELRCDPISGHTALYWYRQSLGQGLEFLIYFQGNSAPDKSGLPSDRFSAERTGGSVSTLTIQRTQQEDSAVYLCASSLSVPGLIGLAGANEQYFGPGTRLTVT.

The rearrangement links TRBV6-2 or TRBV6-3 to TRBJ2-1; 7 bases are shared with TRBD2. The germline V gene encodes CDR1 MNHEY and CDR2 SVGEGT. V dropped 4 bases and J dropped 3; count of bases not matched to a gene: 9. The CDR3 is made up of 16 amino acids. Written as DNA, the CDR3 is TGTGCCAGCAGTTCGGAAGGCGGGAGTTTCTACAATGAGCAGTTCTTC. Protein sequence: CASSSEGGSFYNEQFF.

The V call is TRBV19, the J call TRBJ1-1; TRBD1 agrees at 7 bases. V was pared by 5 bases and J by 7 bases, with 7 bases of the junction left unmatched. Looked up from germline, CDR1 is LNHDA and CDR2 is SQIVND (reference sequence). CDR3 length equals 13 residues. The CDR3 coding sequence is TGTGCCAGTAGTTCCTCCGGGACAGTTGAAGCTTTCTTT. Its protein product is CASSSSGTVEAFF. The full variable domain, completed using reference TRBV19 and TRBJ1-1, is DGGITQSPKYLFRKEGQNVTLSCEQNLNHDAMYWYRQDPGQGLRLIYYSQIVNDFQKGDIAEGYSVSREKKESFPLTVTSAQKNPTAFYLCASSSSGTVEAFFGQGTRLTVV.

In its sample, this clonotype was seen a few times. This chain links TRBV7-9 with TRBJ1-5, with 7 bases identical to TRBD1. This CDR3 spans 15 amino acids. Germline-derived CDR1 and CDR2 are SEHNR and FQNEAQ (reference sequence). The J segment lost 3 bases and the V segment lost 6 bases, leaving 8 bases of the junction unmatched. CDR3 region: CASRANGTDNQPQHF. CDR3 nucleotides: TGTGCCAGCAGGGCTAACGGGACAGACAATCAGCCCCAGCATTTT.

J is TRBJ2-1 and V is TRBV7-3; 11 bases align to TRBD2. The CDR3 extends over 15 amino acids. Unmatched junction bases numbered 6, after V lost 4 bases and J lost 7 bases. The germline gives CDR1 SGHTA, CDR2 FQGTGA. The DNA of the CDR3 is TGTGCCAGCAGCTCACTAGCGGGAGCTCGTAATGAGCAGTTCTTC. It specifies CASSSLAGARNEQFF.

The chain uses TRBV27 and TRBJ1-5, with 8 bases fitting TRBD1. CDR3 length equals 16 residues. In germline, CDR1 is MNHEY, CDR2 SMNVEV (reference sequence). The V gene end was trimmed by 0 bases and the J gene end by 5 bases; junction bases not matched to a gene: 6. CDR3 nucleotide sequence: TGTGCCAGCAGTTTATCGATTGGACAGGGCCATCAGCCCCAGCATTTT. This encodes CASSLSIGQGHQPQHF.

V usage is TRBV20-1 and J usage is TRBJ2-5, with 11 positions matching TRBD2. The germline CDR1 and CDR2 sequences are DFQATT and SNEGSKA (reference sequence). V lost 3 bases, J lost 0 bases, and 9 bases stayed unmatched. This CDR3 has 17 residues. CDR3 sequence: CSASSGLAELYQETQYF. CDR3 in DNA: TGCAGTGCTAGTTCGGGACTAGCGGAGTTGTACCAAGAGACCCAGTACTTC.